This entry lists 26 T cell receptor beta chains sequenced from one sample in a study of T cell changes during pregnancy in multiple sclerosis. The method was immunoSEQ multiplex PCR; TCRdb's version includes in-frame clones alone and lacks a portion of them. In the table there are about 22,000 clones, 91% of which are singletons. Source: CD4+ T cells from peripheral blood mononuclear cells, taken after pregnancy. The receptors shown here come from a female donor in good health, enrolled as a control in a pregnancy study.

The chain couples TRBV9 to TRBJ2-5, with 13 bases that match TRBD2. The ends lost 4 bases at V and 7 bases at J; junction bases unmatched: 13. The CDR3 has 17 amino acids. The germline V gene encodes CDR1 SGDLS and CDR2 YYNGEE. The CDR3 bases are TGTGCCAGCAGCTTGGGACTAGCGGGACCCGGTGTGGGGACCCAGTACTTC. Its protein is CASSLGLAGPGVGTQYF.

The rearrangement links TRBV30 to TRBJ2-3, with D possibly being TRBD1 (6 bases). The CDR3 spans 13 residues. The germline V and J ends were trimmed by 2 bases and 4 bases, with 10 bases remaining between them. CDR1 is GTSNPN and CDR2 is SVGIG in the germline V gene (reference sequence). The CDR3 DNA sequence: TGTGCCTGGAGTTACAGGGCGGCAGATACGCAGTATTTT. It encodes CAWSYRAADTQYF.

The rearrangement links TRBV27 to TRBJ2-3; tentative D call: TRBD2 (7 bases). The CDR3 is 17 amino acids. Per germline, CDR1 MNHEY and CDR2 SMNVEV (reference sequence). V was pared by 0 bases and J by 6 bases, with 19 bases between. The CDR3 nucleotides read TGTGCCAGCAGTTTATCCTCCGTGGGGGCGGGAGCCGATACGCAGTATTTT. Its translation: CASSLSSVGAGADTQYF.

The V call is TRBV7-9, the J call TRBJ2-1, with TRBD2 as a possible D gene (6 bases). The CDR3 runs 15 residues. With 3 bases removed from V and 2 bases from J, the gap between germline ends came to 11 bases. In germline, CDR1 is SEHNR, CDR2 FQNEAQ (reference sequence). CDR3 nucleotide sequence: TGTGCCAGCAGCTTGGGCGGGACCGCCTACAATGAGCAGTTCTTC. This translates into CASSLGGTAYNEQFF.

The chain has TRBV2 and TRBJ2-5; D gene ambiguous. The end of the DNA fits TRBJ2-7 better, so the J call may be wrong. The germline V gene encodes CDR1 SNHLY and CDR2 FYNNEI. The CDR3 runs 15 residues. In DNA form, the CDR3 reads TGTGCCAGCAGTGAACGAGGCAAAGTTACCTACGAGCAGTACTTC. Translation gives CASSERGKVTYEQYF.

The rearrangement links TRBV7-2 to TRBJ2-7; no reliable D call. Germline values: CDR1 SGHTA, CDR2 FQGNSA. The CDR3 runs to 12 residues. The ends were cut back, 5 bases at V and 2 bases at J, with 7 bases in the middle. The CDR3 reads CASSPYPYEQYF. DNA of the CDR3: TGTGCCAGCAGCCCGTATCCCTACGAGCAGTACTTC.

Comment on this clone: Other DNA sequences from this sample encode an identical CDR3 as well. This chain uses TRBV7-2 with TRBJ2-7; 8 bases align to TRBD1. The CDR3 consists of 15 residues. V lost 5 bases, J lost 4 bases, and 10 bases stayed unmatched. Germline values: CDR1 SGHTA, CDR2 FQGNSA. CDR3 sequence: CASSKRTGLTYEQYF. The DNA of the CDR3 is TGTGCCAGCAGCAAAAGGACAGGGTTGACTTACGAGCAGTACTTC.

CDR3 sequence: CASGQGLRETQYF. The CDR3 nucleotides read TGTGCTAGTGGCCAGGGACTCCGAGAGACCCAGTACTTC. The rearrangement joins TRBV12-5 to TRBJ2-5; tentative D call: TRBD2 (6 bases). The V gene lost 6 bases and the J gene lost 4 bases, with 12 bases spanning the gap. This CDR3 comprises 13 residues. Germline assignment: CDR1 LGHNT and CDR2 FRNRAP.

The chain employs TRBV2 and TRBJ1-5, with D perhaps matching TRBD1 (5 bases). Germline V lookup: CDR1 SNHLY, CDR2 FYNNEI. The CDR3 extends over 15 amino acids. The V end was cut by 4 bases, the J end by 0 bases, with 10 bases between. The CDR3 sequence: CASSVDSGSNQPQHF. The CDR3 DNA reads TGTGCCAGCAGTGTAGACAGTGGTAGCAATCAGCCCCAGCATTTT.

This chain uses TRBV15 with TRBJ2-7, with 7 bases lining up with TRBD1. The germline V gene has CDR1 LNHNV and CDR2 YYDKDF (reference sequence). The CDR3 has 15 amino acids. V trimming: 4 bases; J trimming: 1 base; junction bases outside the gene matches: 7. The CDR3 spells CATSTQGFGSYEQYF. The CDR3 DNA reads as TGTGCCACCAGCACACAGGGGTTTGGTTCCTACGAGCAGTACTTC.

The rearrangement joins TRBV7-2 to TRBJ1-4; 7 nucleotides align to TRBD1. This CDR3 contains 13 residues. Germline lookup yields CDR1 SGHTA and CDR2 FQGNSA. The V segment lost 3 bases and the J segment 11 bases; nucleotides outside the gene matches: 6. This CDR3 is CASSFDRVGKLFF. The CDR3 DNA reads TGTGCCAGCAGCTTCGACAGGGTGGGGAAACTGTTTTTT.

The chain joins TRBV5-6 to TRBJ2-7; 9 bases align to TRBD2. Germline assignment: CDR1 SGHDT and CDR2 YYEEEE. CDR3 size: 14 residues. With V trimmed by 3 bases and J by 4 bases, 5 bases remained unmatched. The CDR3: CASSWGLAPYEQYF. In DNA form, the CDR3 reads TGTGCCAGCAGCTGGGGACTAGCTCCGTACGAGCAGTACTTC.

This clone has more than one count but fewer than ten. J is TRBJ1-1 and V is TRBV7-9; D not certain. V lost 3 bases and J 4 bases, leaving 9 bases between the germline ends. Germline CDR1 and CDR2: SEHNR and FQNEAQ (reference sequence). The CDR3 spans 13 residues. In DNA form, the CDR3 reads TGTGCCAGCAGCTTGGGTAGCTCCACTGAAGCTTTCTTT. Translation: CASSLGSSTEAFF.

The chain uses TRBV2 and TRBJ2-3, with no clear D. Trimming stripped 10 bases from V and 4 bases from J, with 15 bases between. CDR3 length: 13 amino acids. Germline V gene data show CDR1 as SNHLY and CDR2 as FYNNEI. The CDR3 coding sequence is TGTGCCACGAACCCCCAGTCAGCAGATACGCAGTATTTT. Its protein product is CATNPQSADTQYF.

In its sample, this clone was seen once. The chain recombines TRBV29-1 with TRBJ1-1, with 8 bases matching TRBD1. V was pared by 7 bases and J by 5 bases, with 9 bases of the junction left unmatched. Germline CDR1 and CDR2: SQVTM and ANQGSEA. This CDR3 comprises 13 residues. CDR3 coding DNA: TGCAGCGGGAGACAGGGGAGGGGGACTGAAGCTTTCTTT. Amino acid sequence: CSGRQGRGTEAFF.

This clone was recorded only once. This chain connects TRBV7-3 to TRBJ1-1, with 7 bases fitting TRBD1. The J segment lost 1 base and the V segment lost 4 bases, leaving 3 bases of the junction unmatched. This CDR3 has 14 amino acids. Germline V CDR1 and CDR2: SGHTA, FQGTGA. The CDR3 region has the DNA TGTGCCAGCAGCTGGGACAGTCGGAACACTGAAGCTTTCTTT. This gives the protein CASSWDSRNTEAFF.

V usage is TRBV4-1 and J usage is TRBJ2-4; no firm D call. V was pared by 0 bases and J by 8 bases, with 11 bases between. CDR3 length: 14 residues. The germline CDR1 and CDR2 sequences are MGHRA and YSYEKL. CDR3 coding DNA: TGCGCCAGCAGCCAAGATCCTTCTCTAGACATTCAGTACTTC. Translating it yields CASSQDPSLDIQYF.

The rearrangement links TRBV7-2 to TRBJ2-2, with D possibly matching TRBD2 (5 bases). V gave up 5 bases and J gave up 5 bases, with 15 bases separating them. CDR3 length: 15 residues. From germline, CDR1 is SGHTA and CDR2 FQGNSA. This chain's CDR3 is CASSPGSTATGELFF. CDR3 DNA sequence: TGTGCCAGCAGCCCTGGGAGCACGGCAACCGGGGAGCTGTTTTTT.

This chain links TRBV18 with TRBJ1-1; D remains ambiguous. V dropped 0 bases and J dropped 8 bases, with 13 bases sitting between them. The germline gives CDR1 KGHSH, CDR2 LQKENI. This CDR3 comprises 14 residues. In DNA form, the CDR3 reads TGTGCCAGCTCACCACCTTCTCACGCGGGGGAAGCTTTCTTT. Translated, it gives CASSPPSHAGEAFF.

V usage is TRBV6-1 and J usage is TRBJ2-5, with D perhaps TRBD1 (5 bases). Trimming cost V 4 bases and J 2 bases, with 11 bases left between them. This CDR3 contains 14 residues. The germline V gene has CDR1 MNHNS and CDR2 SASEGT. The CDR3 coding sequence is TGTGCCAGCAGTGGGGGCAGGTCACAAGAGACCCAGTACTTC. Its protein product is CASSGGRSQETQYF.

This sequence joins TRBV7-9 and TRBJ2-5; TRBD2 might be the D (6 bases). The CDR3 covers 13 residues. CDR1 is SEHNR and CDR2 is FQNEAQ in the germline V gene (reference sequence). V was clipped by 4 bases and J by 4 bases, with 10 bases between them. The CDR3 protein is CASSSRRGETQYF. The CDR3 region has the DNA TGTGCCAGCAGCTCCCGGCGGGGAGAGACCCAGTACTTC.

This rearrangement joins TRBV25-1 to TRBJ2-7; 14 nucleotides agree with TRBD2. The germline gives CDR1 MGHDK, CDR2 SYGVNS. J lost 4 bases, V lost 8 bases, and 4 bases had no gene match. The CDR3 runs 14 residues. The CDR3 reads CASAGTSGSYEQYF. CDR3 in DNA: TGTGCCAGCGCTGGGACTAGCGGGAGTTACGAGCAGTACTTC.

The V and J genes are TRBV18 and TRBJ1-3; D is possibly TRBD1 (5 bases). V was pared by 6 bases and J by 0 bases, with 18 bases between. Germline CDR1 and CDR2: KGHSH and LQKENI. The CDR3 length is 17 residues. The CDR3 region has the DNA TGTGCCAGCTCGCTGGCGACGGCAGGGAACTCTGGAAACACCATATATTTT. Protein product: CASSLATAGNSGNTIYF.

This chain uses TRBV7-2 with TRBJ2-7; D not resolved. The V gene lost 0 bases and the J gene lost 1 base, with 7 bases spanning the gap. Germline V CDR1 and CDR2: SGHTA, FQGNSA. The CDR3 covers 14 residues. The CDR3 is CASSLARLSYEQYF. The DNA for the CDR3 is TGTGCCAGCAGCTTAGCGCGTTTATCCTACGAGCAGTACTTC.

The rearrangement links TRBV27 to TRBJ2-2, with a tentative D call TRBD2 (6 bases). The germline V gene has CDR1 MNHEY and CDR2 SMNVEV (reference sequence). The length of the CDR3 is 17 residues. V lost 1 base to trimming and J lost 0 bases, with 12 bases between them. The CDR3 DNA reads TGTGCCAGCAGTTTATGGGGTCTAGCGTCGAACACCGGGGAGCTGTTTTTT. It yields the protein CASSLWGLASNTGELFF.

The V and J genes are TRBV4-3 and TRBJ1-2; D is ambiguous. This CDR3 has 16 residues. CDR1 LGHNA and CDR2 YSLEER come from the germline V gene. Trimming stripped 0 bases from V and 2 bases from J, with 13 bases between. In nucleotides, the CDR3 is TGCGCCAGCAGCCAAGATTTCGCAGGCCCCAACTATGGCTACACCTTC. It codes for CASSQDFAGPNYGYTF.